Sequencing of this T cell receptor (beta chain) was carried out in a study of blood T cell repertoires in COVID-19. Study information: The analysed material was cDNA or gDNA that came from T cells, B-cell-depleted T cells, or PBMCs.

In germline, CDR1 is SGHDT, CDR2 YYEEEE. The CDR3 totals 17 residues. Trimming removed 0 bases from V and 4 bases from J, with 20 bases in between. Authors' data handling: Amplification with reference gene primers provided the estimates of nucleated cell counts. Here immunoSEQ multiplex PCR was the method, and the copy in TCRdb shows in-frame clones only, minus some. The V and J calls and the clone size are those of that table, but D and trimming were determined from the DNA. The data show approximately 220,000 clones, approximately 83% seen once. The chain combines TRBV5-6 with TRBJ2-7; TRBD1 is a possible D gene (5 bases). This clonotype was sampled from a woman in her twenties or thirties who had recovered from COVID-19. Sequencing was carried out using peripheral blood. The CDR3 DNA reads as TGTGCCAGCAGCTTGGAATCCCGCTTAGGGGCGCCATACGAGCAGTACTTC. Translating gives CASSLESRLGAPYEQYF.